The TCR beta chain under discussion was sequenced for a study of vaccination and CD4 T cells after COVID-19. Across the whole study: Convalescent participants consisted of six males and four females, two being Hispanic.

The Oncomine TCR Beta short-read assay was applied to DNA of cultured CD4+ T cells. It was cultured CD4+ T cells from which genomic DNA was extracted. Using its own MiXCR run on the PCR reads, TCRdb lists one record per CDR3 protein. The sample lists approximately 3,600 distinct CDR3 sequences, 17% occurring once. This clonotype was seen more than once but under ten times. Its antigen remains unknown. The germline gives CDR1 MNHNS, CDR2 SASEGT. The CDR3 extends over 13 amino acids. V was pared by 4 bases and J by 0 bases, with 4 bases between. Treatment given: roughly ten-day PBMC culture with coronavirus spike peptide pools or control peptides (ViraFEST assay).

The chain combines TRBV6-1 with TRBJ1-5; D not resolved. What was sequenced was CD4+ T cells from blood, cultured in vitro. The clonotype was recovered from a human donor who had recovered from COVID-19. In DNA, the CDR3 is TGTGCCAGCAGTGTACATAGCAATCAGCCCCAGCATTTT. Translating it yields CASSVHSNQPQHF.